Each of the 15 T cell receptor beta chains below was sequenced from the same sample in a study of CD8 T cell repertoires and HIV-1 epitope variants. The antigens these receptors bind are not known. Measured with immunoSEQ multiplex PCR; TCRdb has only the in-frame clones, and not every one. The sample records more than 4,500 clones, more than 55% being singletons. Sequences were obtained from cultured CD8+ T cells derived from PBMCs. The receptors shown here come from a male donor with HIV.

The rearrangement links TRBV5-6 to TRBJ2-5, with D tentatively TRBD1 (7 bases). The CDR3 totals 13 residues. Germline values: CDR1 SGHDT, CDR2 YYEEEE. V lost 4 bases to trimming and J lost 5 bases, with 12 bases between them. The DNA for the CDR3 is TGTGCCAGCAGCCCAGGGGGGTACGAGACCCAGTACTTC. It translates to CASSPGGYETQYF.

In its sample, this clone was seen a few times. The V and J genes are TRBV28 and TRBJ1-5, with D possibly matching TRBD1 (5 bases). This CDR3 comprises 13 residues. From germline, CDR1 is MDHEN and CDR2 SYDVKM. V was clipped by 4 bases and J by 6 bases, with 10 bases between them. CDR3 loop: CASSSGGVQPQHF. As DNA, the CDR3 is TGTGCCAGCAGTTCGGGGGGAGTTCAGCCCCAGCATTTT. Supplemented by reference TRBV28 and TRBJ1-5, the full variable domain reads DVKVTQSSRYLVKRTGEKVFLECVQDMDHENMFWYRQDPGLGLRLIYFSYDVKMKEKGDIPEGYSVSREKKERFSLILESASTNQTSMYLCASSSGGVQPQHFGDGTRLSIL.

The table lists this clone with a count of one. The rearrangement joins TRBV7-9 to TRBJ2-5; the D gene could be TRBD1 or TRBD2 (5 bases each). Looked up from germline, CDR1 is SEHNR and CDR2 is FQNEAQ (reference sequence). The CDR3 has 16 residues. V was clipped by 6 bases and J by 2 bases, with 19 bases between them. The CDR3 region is CASSPVPGRRQETQYF. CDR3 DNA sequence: TGTGCCAGCAGTCCTGTCCCGGGACGTAGACAAGAGACCCAGTACTTC.

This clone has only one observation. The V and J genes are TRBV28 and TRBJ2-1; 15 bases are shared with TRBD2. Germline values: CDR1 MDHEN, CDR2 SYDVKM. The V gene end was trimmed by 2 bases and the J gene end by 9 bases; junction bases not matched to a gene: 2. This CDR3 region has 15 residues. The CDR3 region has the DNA TGTGCCAGCAGTTTAAGGACTAGCGGGAGGGCTGAGCAGTTCTTC. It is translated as CASSLRTSGRAEQFF.

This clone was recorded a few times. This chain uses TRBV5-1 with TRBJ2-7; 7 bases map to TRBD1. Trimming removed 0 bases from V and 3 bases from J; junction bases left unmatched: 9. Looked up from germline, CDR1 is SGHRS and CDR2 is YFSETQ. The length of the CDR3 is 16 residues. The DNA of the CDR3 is TGCGCCAGCAGCTTGGTAGAGGGGGCTACCCACTACGAGCAGTACTTC. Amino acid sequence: CASSLVEGATHYEQYF.

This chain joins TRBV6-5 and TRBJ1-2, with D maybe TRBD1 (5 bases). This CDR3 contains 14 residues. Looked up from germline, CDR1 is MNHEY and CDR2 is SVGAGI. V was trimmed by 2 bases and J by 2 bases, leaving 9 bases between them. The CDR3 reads CASSYGTGNYGYTF. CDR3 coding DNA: TGTGCCAGCAGTTACGGGACGGGGAACTATGGCTACACCTTC.

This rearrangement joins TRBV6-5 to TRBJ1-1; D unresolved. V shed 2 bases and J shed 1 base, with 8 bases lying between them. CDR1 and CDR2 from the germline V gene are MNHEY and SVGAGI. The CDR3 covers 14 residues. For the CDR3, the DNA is TGTGCCAGCAGTTACGCAGAATCGAACACTGAAGCTTTCTTT. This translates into CASSYAESNTEAFF.

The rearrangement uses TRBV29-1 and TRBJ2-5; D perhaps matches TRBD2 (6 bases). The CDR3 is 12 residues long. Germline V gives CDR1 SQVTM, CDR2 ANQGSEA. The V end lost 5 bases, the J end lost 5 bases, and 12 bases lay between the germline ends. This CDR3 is CSVLGGPETQYF. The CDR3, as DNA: TGCAGCGTTCTGGGGGGTCCGGAGACCCAGTACTTC. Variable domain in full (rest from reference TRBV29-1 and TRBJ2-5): SAVISQKPSRDICQRGTSLTIQCQVDSQVTMMFWYRQQPGQSLTLIATANQGSEATYESGFVIDKFPISRPNLTFSTLTVSNMSPEDSSIYLCSVLGGPETQYFGPGTRLLVL.

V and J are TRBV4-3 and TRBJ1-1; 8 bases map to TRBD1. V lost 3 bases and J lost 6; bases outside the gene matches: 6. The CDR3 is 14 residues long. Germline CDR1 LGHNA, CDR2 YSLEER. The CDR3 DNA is TGCGCCAGCAGCCAGGGGACAGGAGAGGCTGAAGCTTTCTTT. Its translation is CASSQGTGEAEAFF.

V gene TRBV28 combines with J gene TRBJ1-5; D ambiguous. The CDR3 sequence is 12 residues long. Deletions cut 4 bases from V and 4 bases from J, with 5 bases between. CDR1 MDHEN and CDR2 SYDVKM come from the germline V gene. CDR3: CASSYWNQPQHF. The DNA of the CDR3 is TGTGCCAGCAGTTATTGGAATCAGCCCCAGCATTTT.

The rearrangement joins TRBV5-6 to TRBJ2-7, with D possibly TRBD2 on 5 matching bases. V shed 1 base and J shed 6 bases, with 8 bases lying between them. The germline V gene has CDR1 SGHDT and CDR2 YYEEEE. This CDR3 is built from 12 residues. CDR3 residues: CASSLSGIEQYF. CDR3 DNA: TGTGCCAGCAGCTTGTCGGGGATCGAGCAGTACTTC.

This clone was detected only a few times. This CDR3 reads CASSLAWQTGQPQHF. CDR3 in DNA: TGTGCCAGCAGCTTGGCCTGGCAGACTGGTCAGCCCCAGCATTTT. The chain joins TRBV5-5 to TRBJ1-5, with no clear D. The CDR3 extends over 15 amino acids. With 0 bases removed from V and 6 bases from J, the gap between germline ends came to 13 bases. Germline V CDR1 and CDR2: SGHKS, YYEKEE (reference sequence).

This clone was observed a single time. CDR3 nucleotides: TGTGCCAGCAGTCCGGGACAGCTAACGTACACCGGGGAGCTGTTTTTT. It codes for CASSPGQLTYTGELFF. V and J are TRBV27 and TRBJ2-2; 7 bases map to TRBD1. The germline CDR1 and CDR2 sequences are MNHEY and SMNVEV (reference sequence). V lost 5 bases, J lost 3 bases, and 9 bases stayed unmatched. This CDR3 is built from 16 residues.

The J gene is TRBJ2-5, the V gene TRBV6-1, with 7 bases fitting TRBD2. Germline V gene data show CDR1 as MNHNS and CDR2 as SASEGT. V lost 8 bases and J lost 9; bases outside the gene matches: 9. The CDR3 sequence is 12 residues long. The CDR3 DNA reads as TGTGCCAGCTTTAGGGGAGGGTCGGCCCAGTACTTC. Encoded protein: CASFRGGSAQYF.

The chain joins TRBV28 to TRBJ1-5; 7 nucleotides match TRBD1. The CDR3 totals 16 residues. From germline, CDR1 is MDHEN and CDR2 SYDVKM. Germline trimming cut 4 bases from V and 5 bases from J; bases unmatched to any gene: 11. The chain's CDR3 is CASSSGVGGGDQPQHF. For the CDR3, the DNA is TGTGCCAGCAGTTCCGGCGTAGGGGGCGGGGATCAGCCCCAGCATTTT.